Listed below are T cell receptor beta chains from one sample, sequenced in a study of blood T cell repertoires in COVID-19. Using immunoSEQ multiplex PCR, the repertoire was profiled, and TCRdb retains in-frame clones only, with some absent. Of about 210,000 clones listed, around 87% are singletons. The sequenced sample consisted of PBMCs or T cells enriched from blood (not recorded which). The receptors come from a woman in her thirties or forties in a cohort exposed to, infected with or recovered from COVID-19 (not recorded which). Both conserved end residues are part of each CDR3. A D gene is named only where the DNA matches it firmly. Clone size is shown for a subset of rows, as once, few, many or a class of expanded clone.

CDR3nt: TGTGCCAGCAGCGTCTCAGCGGGGCCATACAATGAGCAGTTCTTC; CDR3aa: CASSVSAGPYNEQFF; d_gene: TRBD2; v_gene: TRBV13; abundance: NA; j_gene: TRBJ2-1
CDR3nt: TGTGCCAGCAGAAGTAGGGTCGGGAGGCCCCAGCATTTT; CDR3aa: CASRSRVGRPQHF; d_gene: NA; v_gene: TRBV28; abundance: NA; j_gene: TRBJ1-5
CDR3nt: TGCGCCAGCAGCCAAGACCGGGGAAGGACCTACGAGCAGTACTTC; CDR3aa: CASSQDRGRTYEQYF; d_gene: NA; v_gene: TRBV4-1; abundance: NA; j_gene: TRBJ2-7
CDR3nt: TGCGCCAGCAGCCTGACAGGGTACCAAGAGACCCAGTACTTC; CDR3aa: CASSLTGYQETQYF; d_gene: TRBD1; v_gene: TRBV5-1; abundance: NA; j_gene: TRBJ2-5
CDR3nt: TGTGCCAGCAGTTTATCGGGACAGGGGGCTTACTACGAGCAGTACTTC; CDR3aa: CASSLSGQGAYYEQYF; d_gene: TRBD1; v_gene: TRBV27; abundance: NA; j_gene: TRBJ2-7
CDR3nt: TGTGCCAGCAGCTGGACAACCGGGGGGCTTAACACTGAAGCTTTCTTT; CDR3aa: CASSWTTGGLNTEAFF; d_gene: NA; v_gene: TRBV7-9; abundance: NA; j_gene: TRBJ1-1
CDR3nt: TGTGCCAGTGAACACAGGGGGTTATTCAATCAGCCCCAGCATTTT; CDR3aa: CASEHRGLFNQPQHF; d_gene: TRBD1; v_gene: TRBV19; abundance: NA; j_gene: TRBJ1-5
CDR3nt: TGTGCCAGCAGCCAAGATTCAGGGCGGGAGACCCAGTACTTC; CDR3aa: CASSQDSGRETQYF; d_gene: NA; v_gene: TRBV3-1/TRBV3-2; abundance: NA; j_gene: TRBJ2-5
CDR3nt: TGTGCCAGCAGTGAAGGACGATCGGGGAGCCACGAGCAGTACTTC; CDR3aa: CASSEGRSGSHEQYF; d_gene: NA; v_gene: TRBV2; abundance: NA; j_gene: TRBJ2-7
CDR3nt: TGCAGCGTTGCCCTAAGTGCGGGTTATGAGCAGTTCTTC; CDR3aa: CSVALSAGYEQFF; d_gene: NA; v_gene: TRBV29-1; abundance: NA; j_gene: TRBJ2-1
CDR3nt: TGCGCCAGCAGCCAAGGGACAGGCCCTTCCTACGAGCAGTACTTC; CDR3aa: CASSQGTGPSYEQYF; d_gene: TRBD1; v_gene: TRBV4-3; abundance: NA; j_gene: TRBJ2-7
CDR3nt: TGTGCCAGTAGACAGGGATACGAGCAGTACTTC; CDR3aa: CASRQGYEQYF; d_gene: TRBD1; v_gene: TRBV28; abundance: NA; j_gene: TRBJ2-7
CDR3nt: TGTGCCAGCTCACCTGTCGCAGTTACCGGGGAGCTGTTTTTT; CDR3aa: CASSPVAVTGELFF; d_gene: NA; v_gene: TRBV18; abundance: many; j_gene: TRBJ2-2
CDR3nt: TGTGCCAGCAGTTTAGGGCGGGGGCTGTATTTT; CDR3aa: CASSLGRGLYF; d_gene: NA; v_gene: TRBV27; abundance: NA; j_gene: TRBJ2-3
CDR3nt: TGTGCCAGCAGTTCACAGGGGACCCAAGAGACCCAGTACTTC; CDR3aa: CASSSQGTQETQYF; d_gene: TRBD1; v_gene: TRBV6-6; abundance: NA; j_gene: TRBJ2-5
CDR3nt: TGTGCCAGCAGCCCCGACAGGGGAAGGTACGAGCAGTACTTC; CDR3aa: CASSPDRGRYEQYF; d_gene: TRBD1; v_gene: TRBV6-5; abundance: NA; j_gene: TRBJ2-7
CDR3nt: TGTGCCAGCAGTGAAACAGACAATGAGCAGTTCTTC; CDR3aa: CASSETDNEQFF; d_gene: NA; v_gene: TRBV6-1; abundance: NA; j_gene: TRBJ2-1
CDR3nt: TGTGCCATCAGTGAGTCGACAGTACCCGAGCAGTTCTTC; CDR3aa: CAISESTVPEQFF; d_gene: NA; v_gene: TRBV10-3; abundance: NA; j_gene: TRBJ2-1
CDR3nt: TGTGCCAGCAGCCCCTCGTTCGGGCAGCCCCAGCATTTT; CDR3aa: CASSPSFGQPQHF; d_gene: NA; v_gene: TRBV7-2; abundance: NA; j_gene: TRBJ1-5
CDR3nt: TGTGCCAGCAGAACCCAGGGTGATGAAAAACTGTTTTTT; CDR3aa: CASRTQGDEKLFF; d_gene: NA; v_gene: TRBV28; abundance: NA; j_gene: TRBJ1-4
CDR3nt: TGTGCCAGCAGGGGGGGAGGACGGGTCACAGATACGCAGTATTTT; CDR3aa: CASRGGGRVTDTQYF; d_gene: NA; v_gene: TRBV2; abundance: NA; j_gene: TRBJ2-3
CDR3nt: TGTGCCAGCAGTCGACAGGGGAACACCTACGAGCAGTACTTC; CDR3aa: CASSRQGNTYEQYF; d_gene: TRBD1; v_gene: TRBV6-2/TRBV6-3; abundance: NA; j_gene: TRBJ2-7
CDR3nt: TGTGCCACCAGCAGAGATTCAAGGAGTACCGGCGAGCAGTACTTC; CDR3aa: CATSRDSRSTGEQYF; d_gene: NA; v_gene: TRBV15; abundance: NA; j_gene: TRBJ2-7
CDR3nt: TGCGCCAGCAGTGAGGAGGGTGGGGGGTTACCCCTCCACTTT; CDR3aa: CASSEEGGGLPLHF; d_gene: NA; v_gene: TRBV10-2; abundance: NA; j_gene: TRBJ1-6
CDR3nt: TGTGCCAGTAGTATCTCGATCGGACAAGCGGGCCCTAATGAAAAACTGTTTTTT; CDR3aa: CASSISIGQAGPNEKLFF; d_gene: NA; v_gene: TRBV19; abundance: NA; j_gene: TRBJ1-4
CDR3nt: TGTGCCAGCAGCCGAGGCGAAGTTAATGGCTACACCTTC; CDR3aa: CASSRGEVNGYTF; d_gene: NA; v_gene: TRBV25-1; abundance: NA; j_gene: TRBJ1-2
CDR3nt: TGCGCCAGCAGCCAGGGAGGGGATCCCTATGGCTACACCTTC; CDR3aa: CASSQGGDPYGYTF; d_gene: NA; v_gene: TRBV4-1; abundance: NA; j_gene: TRBJ1-2
CDR3nt: TGTGCCAGCAGCCAAGATAATTCCCGTTCGGGGTTAGCGGGAGGGTGGGATAGCACAGATACGCAGTATTTT; CDR3aa: CASSQDNSRSGLAGGWDSTDTQYF; d_gene: TRBD2; v_gene: TRBV4-2; abundance: NA; j_gene: TRBJ2-3
CDR3nt: TGCACCAGCAGCCAGACAGCCCCCCTTTGGGGGGGGCCTGGAGGGACTGAAGCTTTCTTT; CDR3aa: CTSSQTAPLWGGPGGTEAFF; d_gene: NA; v_gene: TRBV1; abundance: NA; j_gene: TRBJ1-1
CDR3nt: TGTGCCAGCAGTTTAGCGGGACGGGAGCAGTACTTC; CDR3aa: CASSLAGREQYF; d_gene: TRBD2; v_gene: TRBV6-2/TRBV6-3; abundance: once; j_gene: TRBJ2-7
CDR3nt: TGTGCCAGCAGCCAGGGACTAGAGTCCTACGAGCAGTACTTC; CDR3aa: CASSQGLESYEQYF; d_gene: TRBD2; v_gene: TRBV25-1; abundance: once; j_gene: TRBJ2-7
CDR3nt: TGCAGCGTTGTACTCGGTCCTGAGCAGTTCTTC; CDR3aa: CSVVLGPEQFF; d_gene: NA; v_gene: TRBV29-1; abundance: NA; j_gene: TRBJ2-1
CDR3nt: TGTGCCTGGAGTTCAGGACAGGGGCATCAGCCCCAGCATTTT; CDR3aa: CAWSSGQGHQPQHF; d_gene: TRBD1; v_gene: TRBV30; abundance: NA; j_gene: TRBJ1-5
CDR3nt: TGCGCCAGCAGCTTGGGAGGAGGGCAGCCCCAGCATTTT; CDR3aa: CASSLGGGQPQHF; d_gene: NA; v_gene: TRBV5-1; abundance: NA; j_gene: TRBJ1-5
CDR3nt: TGTGCCAGCAGGCTGGACAGGGCTAATCAGCCCCAGCATTTT; CDR3aa: CASRLDRANQPQHF; d_gene: TRBD1; v_gene: TRBV28; abundance: few; j_gene: TRBJ1-5
CDR3nt: TGTGCCAGCAGCAAGGGGACTAGCGCAACCTACGAGCAGTACTTC; CDR3aa: CASSKGTSATYEQYF; d_gene: NA; v_gene: TRBV21-1; abundance: NA; j_gene: TRBJ2-7
CDR3nt: TGCGCCAGCAGCCAAGAGGCCCGGGATAGACAGGGGGCTTTCTTT; CDR3aa: CASSQEARDRQGAFF; d_gene: TRBD1; v_gene: TRBV4-1; abundance: NA; j_gene: TRBJ1-1
CDR3nt: TGTGCCAGCAGTTCGCCCGACCCCAGGGCCCCAGATACGCAGTATTTT; CDR3aa: CASSSPDPRAPDTQYF; d_gene: NA; v_gene: TRBV28; abundance: NA; j_gene: TRBJ2-3
CDR3nt: TGTGCCACCAGCAGAGACTTGAATTCAGGGGGGAGCACAGATACGCAGTATTTT; CDR3aa: CATSRDLNSGGSTDTQYF; d_gene: NA; v_gene: TRBV15; abundance: NA; j_gene: TRBJ2-3
CDR3nt: TGCGCCAGCAGCCCACAGGTGAACTATGGCTACACCTTC; CDR3aa: CASSPQVNYGYTF; d_gene: NA; v_gene: TRBV4-1; abundance: NA; j_gene: TRBJ1-2
CDR3nt: TGTGCCAGCAGCTTAGAATACGGGGGGGGATACGAGCAGTACTTC; CDR3aa: CASSLEYGGGYEQYF; d_gene: TRBD2; v_gene: TRBV11-2; abundance: NA; j_gene: TRBJ2-7
CDR3nt: TGTGCCAGCAGTTTGACAGGGGGTATGAACACTGAAGCTTTCTTT; CDR3aa: CASSLTGGMNTEAFF; d_gene: TRBD1; v_gene: TRBV27; abundance: NA; j_gene: TRBJ1-1
CDR3nt: TGTGCCAGCAGTTACTCGCTCCGAACGGGTCAAGAGACCCAGTACTTC; CDR3aa: CASSYSLRTGQETQYF; d_gene: NA; v_gene: TRBV6-5; abundance: NA; j_gene: TRBJ2-5
CDR3nt: TGTGCCAGCAGTCCTCCCGGTGAGCAGTTCTTC; CDR3aa: CASSPPGEQFF; d_gene: NA; v_gene: TRBV28; abundance: NA; j_gene: TRBJ2-1
CDR3nt: TGTGCCAGCAGCTTTCAGACAGGGGTTGGGGGAGGAGATACGCAGTATTTT; CDR3aa: CASSFQTGVGGGDTQYF; d_gene: TRBD1; v_gene: TRBV7-2; abundance: NA; j_gene: TRBJ2-3